The TCR beta chain described here comes from a study of tumor and adjacent non-tumor tissue in lung cancer. Across the whole study: Samples averaged about 3.8 million productive TCRbeta reads each.

The study, taken as a whole, reports: Tumor TCR diversity, when higher, was linked to shorter survival.

No cell sorting was done before RNA was extracted from the tissue. Three rounds of nested PCR, following a modified ARM-PCR protocol, produced the TCRbeta library. TCRdb re-called the multiplex PCR reads through MiXCR, storing one row per CDR3 protein. The sample contains 120,000 or so distinct CDR3 sequences, 66% of which appear only once. A remark on this clonotype: Its antigen is as yet unknown.

Deletions cut 0 bases from V and 5 bases from J, with 12 bases between. CDR1 is SGHRS, CDR2 YFSETQ, per germline. This CDR3 spans 15 amino acids. The rearrangement links TRBV5-1 to TRBJ1-5; D is uncertain. Sequences were obtained from lung tumor tissue. The TCR comes from a man aged 30 to 45 with non-small cell lung cancer. The CDR3 coding sequence is TGCGCCAGCAGCTTGGAGACTGGCGGGGATCAGCCCCAGCATTTT. Its translation is CASSLETGGDQPQHF.